Detailed here is one TCR beta chain. Its antigen remains undetermined. The input lacks base qualities; no much larger clone sits a single base away. The data were obtained in a study of PD-L1 blockade in urothelial cancer (dated by TCRdb to 2016 to 2017). Background on the whole study: Every patient began therapy in 2014 and was given atezolizumab 1,200 mg intravenously every 3 weeks. Blood samples were analyzed at two time points: 3 weeks after treatment start (second dose) and 6 weeks after treatment start. A median of about 150,000 T cells and tens of thousands of unique TCRs was obtained from blood samples, and a median clonality of roughly 0.08 was observed. Pretreatment tumor samples, along with matched peripheral blood serially collected before and after atezolizumab treatment, were subjected to TCR sequencing. Nine or ten patients reached durable clinical benefit, while roughly 22 patients did not. Progression-free survival longer than 6 months counted as durable clinical benefit, and TCR features were additionally tested against both progression-free and overall survival. Just over 28 patients had pretreatment blood TCR-seq, some 24 had at least one posttreatment blood collection, and some 24 had tumor TCR-seq. About 90% of the 29 patients were males with bladder-origin urothelial cancer, and about 65% of the 29 reported a prior smoking history. Whole exome sequencing and RNA sequencing of pretreatment tumors were performed alongside TCR sequencing in the same patients. The study was an exploratory multi-omic analysis of somatic, immune and clinical correlates of response to PD-L1 blockade with atezolizumab in urothelial cancer. Patients had an ECOG performance status of 0 or 1 and had received between 0 and 3 prior chemotherapy regimens.

Findings and caveats that apply to the study as a whole: Because the sample size was small (n ≈ 31) and many exploratory analyses were performed, the results are intended to be hypothesis-generating. Improved progression-free and overall survival was associated with having pretreatment peripheral blood TCR clonality below the median. Among patients with durable benefit, tumor-associated TCR clones showed greater expansion in peripheral blood 3 weeks after treatment started (n ≈ 20, p = 0.022).

Each PCR received spiked-in synthetic TCR analog templates so that absolute template abundance could be estimated from read counts. TCRbeta CDR3 regions were amplified from genomic DNA with bias-controlled V and J gene primers using the immunoSEQ assay. Sequencing of rearranged TCRbeta segments was done at approximately 20X coverage. Regarding the original processing steps: Sequencing errors were corrected by clustering and CDR3s were annotated against IMGT to assign V, D and J genes. Downstream analyses used only productive TCRbeta rearrangements, leaving out any out-of-frame or stop-codon sequences. Clonality was computed as one minus Shannon entropy normalized by the log of the number of unique productive sequences. Clones differing between time points or between blood and tumor were identified by Fisher's exact test with Benjamini-Hochberg correction at adjusted p below 0.01. TCRdb's version of the immuneACCESS table is confined to in-frame rearrangements and falls short of the full clone set. An unresolved V gene accounts for under half of the shortfall where checked; the remainder is of unknown origin. That table furnishes V, J and clone size, whereas the DNA furnished D and trimming. A total of more than 85,000 clones appear in this sample, about 91% of them only once. 0.8% to 1% of the sample goes to the ten largest clones.

Inclusive of the bounding cysteine and phenylalanine, the CDR3 is 17 residues long. CDR3 DNA is the only sequence kept; it has 51 bases, read in frame from the first base. Unmatched junction bases come to 14, with V trimmed by 6 bases and J by 5 bases. The CDR1 and CDR2 encoded by the germline V gene are MRHNA and SNTAGT. A total of about 31 patients with locally advanced or metastatic urothelial carcinoma, treated at Memorial Sloan Kettering on a trial protocol, made up the cohort. Peripheral blood mononuclear cells were collected pretreatment and during treatment, at between 1 and 8 total time points per patient. The Qiagen DNeasy Blood extraction kit was used to purify genomic DNA from total PBMCs and from tumor samples. PBMCs were collected pretreatment and during treatment, and were isolated and stored as previously described.

The chain is encoded by TRBV6-4 joined to TRBJ2-5; TRBD2 agrees with 11 junctional bases. The material was PBMCs, obtained around atezolizumab (anti-PD-L1) treatment. This sequence was found in a woman aged 80 or over with urothelial cancer. The DNA is as follows: TGTGCCAGCAGGAAAGCCACTAGCGGGAGAGTAGTCGAGACCCAGTACTTC. Translated, this gives CASRKATSGRVVETQYF.